Listed below are T cell receptor beta chains from one sample, sequenced in a study of beta chain features in type 1 diabetes. Clones were sequenced by immunoSEQ multiplex PCR, and TCRdb holds only the in-frame ones, with some missing. Of 130,000 to 150,000 clones detected, about 10% appear once; the ten largest clones hold 1% to 1.5%. The sample taken for sequencing was naive CD4+ T cells from blood. These receptors all stem from a man aged 18 to 30 in good health. Each CDR3 is given with its conserved first and last residue. Each record gives: V gene, D gene, CDR3 length, J gene, clone size, CDR3 DNA, CDR3 protein. A D gene is named only where the DNA matches it firmly. Clone size appears in some rows only: once, few, many, or a class for an expanded clone.

TRBV6-1	.	13	TRBJ2-7	few	TGTGCCAGCTCCCCCCAGGGGGGACGCGAGCAGTACTTC	CASSPQGGREQYF
TRBV7-6	TRBD2	17	TRBJ2-3	.	TGTGCCAGCAGCCCATTCGCGGGACGGGGGGGCGGGGATACGCAGTATTTT	CASSPFAGRGGGDTQYF
TRBV19	TRBD2	15	TRBJ2-3	few	TGTGCCAGTATGGCGCAGCGGGGGTTTTCAGATACGCAGTATTTT	CASMAQRGFSDTQYF
TRBV7-3	TRBD2	14	TRBJ2-5	.	TGTGCCAGCAGCACGGGGGGATACCAAGAGACCCAGTACTTC	CASSTGGYQETQYF
TRBV7-9	.	14	TRBJ2-3	.	TGTGCCAGCAGCCCCCGGGTCCAATCAGATACGCAGTATTTT	CASSPRVQSDTQYF
TRBV25-1	TRBD1	13	TRBJ1-2	.	TGTGCCAGCATCCGGACAGGGGGCTATGGCTACACCTTC	CASIRTGGYGYTF
TRBV30	.	13	TRBJ2-2	few	TGTGCCTGGACAGGGGCTAACACCGGGGAGCTGTTTTTT	CAWTGANTGELFF
TRBV9	.	11	TRBJ1-2	.	TGTGCCAGCGGGGGGGAGGATGGCTACACCTTC	CASGGEDGYTF
TRBV11-2	.	15	TRBJ2-1	few	TGTGCCAGCAGCTTAGACCTGGAGGGGGCCAATGAGCAGTTCTTC	CASSLDLEGANEQFF
TRBV7-8	.	13	TRBJ2-5	many	TGTGCCAGCAGCCTCTCGTACCAAGAGACCCAGTACTTC	CASSLSYQETQYF
TRBV19	.	13	TRBJ2-7	.	TGTGCCAGTAGTTGGGCGGGAAGTTACGAGCAGTACTTC	CASSWAGSYEQYF
TRBV27	TRBD1	16	TRBJ2-4	.	TGTGCCAGCAGTTTCTTTTACACAGGGGTTGAAAACATTCAGTACTTC	CASSFFYTGVENIQYF
TRBV19	TRBD1	15	TRBJ2-5	few	TGTGCCAGTAACACCCCGGGACAGGGGCAAGAGACCCAGTACTTC	CASNTPGQGQETQYF
TRBV30	.	12	TRBJ1-3	few	TGTGCCTGGATCGCAGGGGGAAACACCATATATTTT	CAWIAGGNTIYF
TRBV6-1	TRBD1	14	TRBJ2-1	.	TGTGCCACCCTAGTCGAGGACAGGGCAAATGAGCAGTTCTTC	CATLVEDRANEQFF
TRBV6-4	.	16	TRBJ2-2	few	TGTGCCAGCAGTGACTTATACAGGCCGGGCACCGGGGAGCTGTTTTTT	CASSDLYRPGTGELFF
TRBV5-8	TRBD1	17	TRBJ2-5	.	TGTGCCAGCAGCTCAGGGGGGACAGGGGGGAATCAAGAGACCCAGTACTTC	CASSSGGTGGNQETQYF
TRBV21-1	.	17	TRBJ2-2	.	TGTGCCAGCAGCAAAGTAAAGGGGGCGGTTTACACCGGGGAGCTGTTTTTT	CASSKVKGAVYTGELFF
TRBV7-2	.	16	TRBJ2-1	few	TGTGCCAGCAGCTTAGTGGCGGGGGCGCCTTACAATGAGCAGTTCTTC	CASSLVAGAPYNEQFF
TRBV6-5	.	12	TRBJ1-1	.	TGTGCCAGCAGAGAACGGTACACTGAAGCTTTCTTT	CASRERYTEAFF
TRBV19	TRBD1	15	TRBJ1-1	few	TGTGCCAGTAGCAGAGGACAGGGGGCAATCGCTGAAGCTTTCTTT	CASSRGQGAIAEAFF
TRBV29-1	TRBD2	18	TRBJ2-1	.	TGCAGCGTCAAACTAGCGGGGGCTATTTTTATAACCTACAATGAGCAGTTCTTC	CSVKLAGAIFITYNEQFF
TRBV7-9	TRBD1	16	TRBJ2-3	.	TGTGCCAGCAGCTTGGCCAGGACAGGGGTTGTGGATACGCAGTATTTT	CASSLARTGVVDTQYF
TRBV9	.	15	TRBJ1-5	.	TGTGCCAGCAGCGTAGAAGGAGGGTACAATCAGCCCCAGCATTTT	CASSVEGGYNQPQHF
TRBV28	TRBD2	16	TRBJ2-1	.	TGTGCCAGCAGTTTAGGCGGGGGGGCCATTTACAATGAGCAGTTCTTC	CASSLGGGAIYNEQFF
TRBV5-1	.	13	TRBJ2-5	.	TGCGCCAGCAGCTTGTCTTCTCAGGAGACCCAGTACTTC	CASSLSSQETQYF
TRBV7-3	TRBD2	16	TRBJ2-1	.	TGTGCCAGCAGCTTATCCAGCGGGGGGGCTGGGAATGAGCAGTTCTTC	CASSLSSGGAGNEQFF
TRBV6-6	.	14	TRBJ2-7	.	TGTGCCAGCAGTTATCCCCAGGGGCTTTACGAGCAGTACTTC	CASSYPQGLYEQYF
TRBV5-1	TRBD1	14	TRBJ1-3	.	TGCGCCAGCGGACGGACAGGCTCTGGAAACACCATATATTTT	CASGRTGSGNTIYF
TRBV7-9	.	13	TRBJ1-2	many	TGTGCCAGCAGCTTAGACAGGGCCTATGGCTACACCTTC	CASSLDRAYGYTF
TRBV29-1	TRBD2	15	TRBJ2-1	few	TGCAGCGTTGGAACCGGGGGGAGCTCCTACAATGAGCAGTTCTTC	CSVGTGGSSYNEQFF
TRBV28	TRBD2	17	TRBJ2-7	.	TGTGCCAGCAGTTCGCCGGGACTAGCGGGGGGGAACGACGAGCAGTACTTC	CASSSPGLAGGNDEQYF
TRBV14	TRBD1	13	TRBJ1-2	many	TGTGCCAGCAGCCTTGACAGGGTTCAAGGCTACACCTTC	CASSLDRVQGYTF
TRBV9	TRBD2	16	TRBJ2-2	few	TGTGCCAGCAGCGCGAGACTAGCGGGGGACACCGGGGAGCTGTTTTTT	CASSARLAGDTGELFF